The T cell receptor beta chain under discussion was sequenced for a study of technical replicates of blood from a few donors. The CDR3 is made up of 14 amino acids. The germline V gene encodes CDR1 LGHNA and CDR2 YNFKEQ. The V and J ends lost 1 base and 4 bases respectively, with 10 bases between them. This table comes from immunoSEQ multiplex PCR, and its TCRdb copy is limited to in-frame clones, with some not included. Of 98,000 or so clones listed, nearly 97% are singletons. This chain links TRBV4-2 with TRBJ1-2; perhaps TRBD1 as D (5 bases). The TCR comes from a human donor in good health. Sequenced input: T cells isolated from PBMCs. The CDR3 DNA sequence: TGTGCCAGCAGCCAAGTCGGGGGAAGCTATGGCTACACCTTC. Amino acid sequence: CASSQVGGSYGYTF.